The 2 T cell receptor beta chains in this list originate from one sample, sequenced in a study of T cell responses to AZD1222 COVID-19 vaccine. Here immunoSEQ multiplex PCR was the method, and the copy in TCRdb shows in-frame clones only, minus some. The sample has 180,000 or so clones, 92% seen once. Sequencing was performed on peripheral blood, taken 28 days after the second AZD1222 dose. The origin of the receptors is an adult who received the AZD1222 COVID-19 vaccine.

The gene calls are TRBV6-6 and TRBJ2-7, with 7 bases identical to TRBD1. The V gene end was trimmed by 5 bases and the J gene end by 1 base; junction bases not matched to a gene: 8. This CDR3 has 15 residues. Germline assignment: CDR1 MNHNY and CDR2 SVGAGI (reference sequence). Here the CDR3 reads CASSPNRDSSYEQYF. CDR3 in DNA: TGTGCCAGCAGTCCAAACCGGGACAGTTCCTACGAGCAGTACTTC.

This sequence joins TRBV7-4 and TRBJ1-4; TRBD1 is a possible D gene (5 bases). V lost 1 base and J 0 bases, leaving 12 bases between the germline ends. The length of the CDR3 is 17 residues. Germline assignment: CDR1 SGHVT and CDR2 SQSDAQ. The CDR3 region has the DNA TGTGCCAGCAGCTTAGAGGTGACAGCCGCAACTAATGAAAAACTGTTTTTT. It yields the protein CASSLEVTAATNEKLFF.